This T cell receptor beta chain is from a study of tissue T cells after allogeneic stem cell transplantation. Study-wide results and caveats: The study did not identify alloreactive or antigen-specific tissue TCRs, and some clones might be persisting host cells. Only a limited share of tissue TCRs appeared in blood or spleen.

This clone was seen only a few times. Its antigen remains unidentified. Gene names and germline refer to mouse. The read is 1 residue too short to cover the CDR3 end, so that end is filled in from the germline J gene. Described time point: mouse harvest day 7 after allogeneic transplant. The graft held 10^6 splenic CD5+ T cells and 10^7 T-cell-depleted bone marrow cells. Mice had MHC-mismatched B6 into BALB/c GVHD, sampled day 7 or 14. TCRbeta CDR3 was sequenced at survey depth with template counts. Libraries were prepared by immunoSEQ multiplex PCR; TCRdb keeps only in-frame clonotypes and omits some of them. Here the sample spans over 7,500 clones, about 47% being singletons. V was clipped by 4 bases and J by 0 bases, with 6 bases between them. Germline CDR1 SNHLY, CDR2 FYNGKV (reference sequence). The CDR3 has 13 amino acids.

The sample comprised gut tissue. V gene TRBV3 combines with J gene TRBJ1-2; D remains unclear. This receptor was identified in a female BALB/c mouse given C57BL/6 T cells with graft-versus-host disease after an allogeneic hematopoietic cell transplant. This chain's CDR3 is CASSSLSNSDYTF. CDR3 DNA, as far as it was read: TGTGCCAGCAGCTCTTTATCAAACTCCGACTACACC.